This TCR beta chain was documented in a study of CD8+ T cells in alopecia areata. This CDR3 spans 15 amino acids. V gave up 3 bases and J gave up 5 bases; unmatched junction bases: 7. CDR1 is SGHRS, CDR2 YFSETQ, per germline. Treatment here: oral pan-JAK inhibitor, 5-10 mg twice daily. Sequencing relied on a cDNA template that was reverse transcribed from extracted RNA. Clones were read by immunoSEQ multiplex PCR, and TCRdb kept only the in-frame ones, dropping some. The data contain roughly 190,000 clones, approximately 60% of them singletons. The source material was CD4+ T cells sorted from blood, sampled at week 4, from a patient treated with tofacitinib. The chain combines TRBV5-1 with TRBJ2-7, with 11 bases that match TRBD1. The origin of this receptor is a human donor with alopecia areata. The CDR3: CASSSGQGAYHEQYF. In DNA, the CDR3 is TGCGCCAGCAGCTCAGGACAGGGGGCATACCACGAGCAGTACTTC. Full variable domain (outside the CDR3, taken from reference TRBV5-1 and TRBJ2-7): KAGVTQTPRYLIKTRGQQVTLSCSPISGHRSVSWYQQTPGQGLQFLFEYFSETQRNKGNFPGRFSGRQFSNSRSEMNVSTLELGDSALYLCASSSGQGAYHEQYFGPGTRLTVT.